Listed below are T cell receptor beta chains from one sample, sequenced in a study of cytomegalovirus exposure and HLA in healthy donors. Some clones are missing from TCRdb's copy, which holds only in-frame ones; the method was immunoSEQ multiplex PCR. The data hold about 140,000 clones, with 75% to 80% observed a single time. Sequenced material: PBMCs. The receptors were gathered from a woman between 18 and 29 years old in good health and CMV-seropositive. CDR3s include the opening cysteine and the closing phenylalanine or tryptophan. A D gene is named only where the DNA matches it firmly.

d_gene	v_gene	CDR3aa
TRBD1	TRBV27	CASSHRDSLAFF
TRBD2	TRBV2	CATTKWASGPYEQYF
.	TRBV5-1	CASSLNPDRSYEQYF
.	TRBV9	CASSVQDTAAEAFF
.	TRBV6-5	CASSYSQVLDTQYF
TRBD1	TRBV2	CASSRQGRNQPQHF
.	TRBV6-1	CASSDIWGLGAKNIQYF
.	TRBV2	CASSDVFSYTEAFF
TRBD1	TRBV27	CASSPRTGYSPLHF
.	TRBV6-5	CASRWGGASTDTQYF
.	TRBV5-4	CASSLAGSPACYGYTF
TRBD2	TRBV14	CASSRDGGVPNIQYF